This T cell receptor beta chain was identified in a study of blood T cell repertoires in COVID-19. The wider study: Italy, Spain and the United States were the sources of the convalescent and acute COVID-19 samples. The cDNA or gDNA used as material had been derived from T cells, B-cell-depleted T cells, or PBMCs.

Regarding this clone: Within the sample, other DNA sequences also encode this same CDR3.

Original analysis: Nucleated cell number was recorded as an estimate derived from reference gene primer amplification. The protocol was immunoSEQ multiplex PCR, while the TCRdb copy is restricted to in-frame clones and leaves out a portion. The DNA was the basis for D and trimming; V, J and clone size are from that table. The table includes over 200,000 clones, approximately 85% detected once. The V end was cut by 1 base, the J end by 5 bases, with 11 bases between. Per germline, CDR1 SEHNR and CDR2 FQNEAQ (reference sequence). This CDR3 region has 14 residues. The TCR comes from a woman aged 50 to 60 with active or convalescent COVID-19. Sequenced input: peripheral blood. V usage is TRBV7-9 and J usage is TRBJ1-2; perhaps TRBD1 as D (6 bases). CDR3 residues: CASSLVGQGYGYTF. CDR3 DNA: TGTGCCAGCAGCTTAGTCGGGCAGGGGTATGGCTACACCTTC.